This TCR beta chain was observed in a study of CD8+ T cells in alopecia areata. About the study: Patients received oral tofacitinib, 5 to 10 mg twice daily, for moderate-to-severe alopecia areata. Tofacitinib exposure lasted 6 to 18 months, followed by 6 months off drug.

This sample's treatment: oral pan-JAK inhibitor, 5-10 mg twice daily. PBMCs yielded sorted CD4+ and CD8+ T cells. Regarding the study as a whole: The study found tofacitinib significantly decreased scalp clonality and expanded CD8+ clones among the top 100.

The authors extracted RNA and reverse transcribed it into cDNA as the sequencing template. Libraries were prepared by immunoSEQ multiplex PCR; TCRdb keeps only in-frame clonotypes and omits some of them. The repertoire holds about 210,000 clones, with roughly 64% as singletons. Deletions cut 6 bases from V and 1 base from J, with 21 bases between. Germline loops: CDR1 SQVTM, CDR2 ANQGSEA. The length of the CDR3 is 16 residues. On this clone: The target antigen is unknown.

Here the sequenced sample was CD4+ T cells sorted from blood, taken at week 4, from a patient treated with tofacitinib. This TCR came from a human donor with alopecia areata. The chain uses TRBV29-1 and TRBJ1-1, with D perhaps matching TRBD1 (6 bases). The CDR3 sequence: CSVEGWAGHSNTEAFF. The CDR3 DNA sequence: TGCAGCGTCGAGGGTTGGGCGGGACACTCGAACACTGAAGCTTTCTTT. Full variable domain (outside the CDR3, taken from reference TRBV29-1 and TRBJ1-1): SAVISQKPSRDICQRGTSLTIQCQVDSQVTMMFWYRQQPGQSLTLIATANQGSEATYESGFVIDKFPISRPNLTFSTLTVSNMSPEDSSIYLCSVEGWAGHSNTEAFFGQGTRLTVV.